A selection of T cell receptor beta chains follows, all from one sample in a study of T cells after yellow fever vaccination. Using its own MiXCR run on the 5' RACE reads, TCRdb lists one record per CDR3 protein. The profile shows hundreds of thousands of distinct CDR3 sequences, roughly 13% of them singletons. The starting material was PBMCs, obtained on the day of the yellow fever booster vaccination. These receptors originate from a man aged 25 to 40 who received the YFV17D yellow fever vaccine. CDR3s leave out the opening cysteine and the closing phenylalanine or tryptophan.

j_call cdr3_length v_call cdr3_aa
TRBJ2-2 12 TRBV28 ASLRDRVTGELF
TRBJ2-2 14 TRBV7-2 ASSLNRQGDTGELF
TRBJ1-2 14 TRBV5-6 ASSLYELSQGYGYT
TRBJ2-7 13 TRBV5-1 ASSGTSGNPYEQY
TRBJ1-3 13 TRBV5-4 ASSLGQGPGNTIY
TRBJ1-6 14 TRBV7-2 ASSGPRGGVNSPLH
TRBJ2-5 12 TRBV2 ASSPDRARETQY
TRBJ1-6 14 TRBV7-2 ASSSSPSSYNSPLH
TRBJ2-1 13 TRBV24-1 ATSNRDRGLNEQF
TRBJ2-1 13 TRBV27 ASSLNDARVSSQF
TRBJ1-1 13 TRBV5-1 ASSTHQGVNTEAF
TRBJ1-1 12 TRBV28 ASSPPVGNTEAF
TRBJ1-1 11 TRBV10-2 ASSVGDTIEAF
TRBJ2-3 10 TRBV10-3 AISENSDTQY
TRBJ2-1 12 TRBV12-3/TRBV12-4 ASTTGTSSSAQF
TRBJ1-1 15 TRBV24-1 ATSDLARVGMNTEAF
TRBJ2-3 15 TRBV18 ASSPGQLTSSTDTQY
TRBJ2-2 18 TRBV4-1 ASSPNGARNSGTNTGELF
TRBJ1-5 14 TRBV6-2/TRBV6-3 ASTPMGSTSNQPQH
TRBJ2-3 12 TRBV7-2 ASSFGGSVDTQY
TRBJ2-5 13 TRBV27 ASSSLGQGEGTQY
TRBJ2-2 13 TRBV20-1 SARAQNRGREELF
TRBJ2-1 9 TRBV4-3 ASSQPTTQF
TRBJ1-6 15 TRBV9 ASSVGAGSSYNSPLH
TRBJ2-1 13 TRBV7-2 ASSYLILSVNEQF
TRBJ1-1 12 TRBV6-5 ASSYPGQGPGAF
TRBJ2-1 11 TRBV9 ASAGRGGVEQF
TRBJ2-7 10 TRBV7-9 AGGRSSYEQY
TRBJ1-2 12 TRBV3-1 ASSQRTVSYGYT
TRBJ2-1 12 TRBV27 ASSSAGVYNEQF
TRBJ2-7 15 TRBV5-1 ASSIFGTGTSSYEQY
TRBJ2-2 12 TRBV10-3 AIRAGVDTGELF
TRBJ1-1 11 TRBV10-1 ASSESRRSEAF
TRBJ1-1 11 TRBV28 ASRSPDRTEAF
TRBJ1-1 13 TRBV29-1 SVLPRGLMNTEAF
TRBJ2-1 14 TRBV6-1 ASSPVLAGDYNEQF
TRBJ1-1 15 TRBV5-1 ASSLHSTGGRNTEAF
TRBJ1-2 10 TRBV12-3/TRBV12-4 ASSLRRDGYT
TRBJ1-1 11 TRBV4-1 ASSQVMNTEAF
TRBJ1-5 14 TRBV12-3/TRBV12-4 ASTFGRTGSNQPQH
TRBJ2-2 12 TRBV7-9 ARGPGAGTGELF
TRBJ2-2 15 TRBV20-1 SASKRTSGDNTGELF
TRBJ1-1 10 TRBV5-6 ASTVDRTEAF